The clone carrying this T cell receptor (beta chain) is deemed medium-sized. This sample is drawn from a study of neurological immune-mediated disorders. The sorted libraries involved the use of 850,000 to 1,000,000 CD4+ or CD8+ T cells. This CDR3 spans 17 amino acids. Germline CDR1 is LNHNV and CDR2 is YYDKDF (reference sequence). The germline V and J ends were trimmed by 4 bases and 3 bases, with 22 bases remaining between them. With 10-nucleotide random UMIs included, cDNA was synthesized by 5'RACE. TCRdb re-analysed the 5' RACE reads in MiXCR, keeping a single row per CDR3 protein. Of more than 13,000 distinct CDR3 sequences listed, about 7.4% were seen once; the top ten hold around a quarter.

This chain uses TRBV15 with TRBJ2-7, with D uncertain. The TCR was taken from a middle-aged woman in good health. The sample consisted of CD8+ T cells from blood. The CDR3 DNA is TGTGCCACCAGCAAAAAACTGGCCCCCTCTCGTAGCTACGAGCAGTACTTC. Translation: CATSKKLAPSRSYEQYF.